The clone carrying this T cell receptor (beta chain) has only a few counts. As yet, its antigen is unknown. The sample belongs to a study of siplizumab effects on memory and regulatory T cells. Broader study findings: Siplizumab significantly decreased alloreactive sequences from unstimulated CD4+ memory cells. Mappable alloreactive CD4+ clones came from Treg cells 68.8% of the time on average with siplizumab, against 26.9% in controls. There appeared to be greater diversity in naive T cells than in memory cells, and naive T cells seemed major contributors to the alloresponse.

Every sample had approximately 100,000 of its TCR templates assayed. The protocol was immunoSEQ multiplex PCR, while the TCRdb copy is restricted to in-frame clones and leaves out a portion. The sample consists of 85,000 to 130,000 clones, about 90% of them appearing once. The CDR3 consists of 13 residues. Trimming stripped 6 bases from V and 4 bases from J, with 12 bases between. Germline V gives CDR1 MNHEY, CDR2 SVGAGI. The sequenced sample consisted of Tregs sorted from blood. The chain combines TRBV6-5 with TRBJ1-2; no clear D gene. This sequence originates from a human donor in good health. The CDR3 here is CASSSGPFYGYTF. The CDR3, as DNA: TGTGCCAGCAGCTCCGGTCCTTTCTATGGCTACACCTTC.